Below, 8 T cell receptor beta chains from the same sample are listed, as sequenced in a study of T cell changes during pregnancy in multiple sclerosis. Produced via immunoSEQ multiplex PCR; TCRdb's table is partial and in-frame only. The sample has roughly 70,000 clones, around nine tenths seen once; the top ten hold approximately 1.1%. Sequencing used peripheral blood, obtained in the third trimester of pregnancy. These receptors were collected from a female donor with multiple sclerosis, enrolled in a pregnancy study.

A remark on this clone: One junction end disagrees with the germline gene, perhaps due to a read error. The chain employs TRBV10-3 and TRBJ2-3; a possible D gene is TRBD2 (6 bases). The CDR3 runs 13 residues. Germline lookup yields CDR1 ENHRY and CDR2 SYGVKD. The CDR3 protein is CPWGVVVTDTQYF. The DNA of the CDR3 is TGCCCATGGGGGGTAGTAGTCACAGATACGCAGTATTTT.

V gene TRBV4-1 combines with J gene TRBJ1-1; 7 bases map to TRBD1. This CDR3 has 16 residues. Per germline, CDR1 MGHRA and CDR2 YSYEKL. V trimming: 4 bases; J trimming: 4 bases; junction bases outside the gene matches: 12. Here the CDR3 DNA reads TGCGCCAGCAGCCGAGGAACCGGGACAGCTAGCACTGAAGCTTTCTTT. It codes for CASSRGTGTASTEAFF.

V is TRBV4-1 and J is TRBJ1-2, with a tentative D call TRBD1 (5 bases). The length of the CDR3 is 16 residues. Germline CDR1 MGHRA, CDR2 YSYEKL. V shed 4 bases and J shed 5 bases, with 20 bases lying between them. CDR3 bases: TGCGCCAGCAGCCCCTATATCGGGGGAAATGGGTATGGCTACACCTTC. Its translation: CASSPYIGGNGYGYTF.

The CDR3 DNA is TGTGCCAGTGGGGGGAACTTGAACATTCAGTACTTC. It yields the protein CASGGNLNIQYF. This chain uses TRBV28 with TRBJ2-4, with D perhaps TRBD2 (6 bases). V was trimmed by 9 bases and J by 7 bases, leaving 13 bases between them. CDR1 and CDR2 (germline): MDHEN, SYDVKM. The CDR3 extends over 12 amino acids.

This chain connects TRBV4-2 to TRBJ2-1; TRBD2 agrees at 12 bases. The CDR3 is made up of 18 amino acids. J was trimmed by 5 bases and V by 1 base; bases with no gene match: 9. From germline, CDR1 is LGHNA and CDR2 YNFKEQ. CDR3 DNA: TGTGCCAGCAGCCAAGCACTAGCGGGAGGAACGTGGGACAATGAGCAGTTCTTC. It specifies CASSQALAGGTWDNEQFF.

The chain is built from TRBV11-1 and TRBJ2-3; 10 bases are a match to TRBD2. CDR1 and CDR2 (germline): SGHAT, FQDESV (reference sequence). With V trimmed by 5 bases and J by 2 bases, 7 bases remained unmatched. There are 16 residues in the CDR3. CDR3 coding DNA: TGTGCCAGCAGCACCGGGACTAGCGAACTCACAGATACGCAGTATTTT. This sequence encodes CASSTGTSELTDTQYF. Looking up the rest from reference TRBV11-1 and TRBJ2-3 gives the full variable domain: EAEVAQSPRYKITEKSQAVAFWCDPISGHATLYWYRQILGQGPELLVQFQDESVVDDSQLPKDRFSAERLKGVDSTLKIQPAELGDSAMYLCASSTGTSELTDTQYFGPGTRLTVL.

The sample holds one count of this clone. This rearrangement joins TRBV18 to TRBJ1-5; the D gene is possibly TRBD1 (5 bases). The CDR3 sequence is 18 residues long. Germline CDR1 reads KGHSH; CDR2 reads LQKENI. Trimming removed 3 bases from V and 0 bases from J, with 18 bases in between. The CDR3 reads CASSPQSDSLYSNQPQHF. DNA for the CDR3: TGTGCCAGCTCACCTCAAAGTGACAGCCTTTATAGCAATCAGCCCCAGCATTTT.

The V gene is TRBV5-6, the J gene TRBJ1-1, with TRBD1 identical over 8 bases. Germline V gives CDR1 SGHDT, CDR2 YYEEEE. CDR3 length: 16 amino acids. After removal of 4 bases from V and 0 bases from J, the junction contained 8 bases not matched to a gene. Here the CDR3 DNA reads TGTGCCAGCAGCCGTCAGGGGGCGGTGATGAACACTGAAGCTTTCTTT. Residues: CASSRQGAVMNTEAFF.